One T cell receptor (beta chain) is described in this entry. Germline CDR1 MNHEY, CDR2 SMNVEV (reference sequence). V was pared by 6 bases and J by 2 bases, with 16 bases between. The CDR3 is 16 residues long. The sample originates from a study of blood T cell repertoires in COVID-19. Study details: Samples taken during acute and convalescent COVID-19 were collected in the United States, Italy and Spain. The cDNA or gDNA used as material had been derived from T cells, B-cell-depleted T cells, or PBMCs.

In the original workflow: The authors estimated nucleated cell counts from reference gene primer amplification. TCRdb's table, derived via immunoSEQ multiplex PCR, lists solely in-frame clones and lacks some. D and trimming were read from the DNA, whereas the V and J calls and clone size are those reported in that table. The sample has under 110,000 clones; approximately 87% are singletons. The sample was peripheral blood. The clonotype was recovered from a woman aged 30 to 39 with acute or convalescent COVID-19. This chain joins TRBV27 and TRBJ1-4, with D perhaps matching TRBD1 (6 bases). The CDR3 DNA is TGTGCCAGCAGATTCGGTGCGACAGGCACTAATGAAAAACTGTTTTTT. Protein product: CASRFGATGTNEKLFF.